The T cell receptor (beta chain) under discussion was sequenced for a study of shared clonotypes between healthy human individuals. Cells designated naive CD8 were CD45RO-negative and were positively selected for CCR7, with terminally differentiated effector memory CD45RA+ cells excluded. Over several immunoSEQ plates, each subset's genomic DNA was distributed in even portions. Replicate sorted-subset PCRs were loaded with around 220 ng DNA, tens of thousands of T cell genomes. Measured with immunoSEQ multiplex PCR; TCRdb has only the in-frame clones, and not every one. Of roughly 590,000 clones listed, roughly 96% are singletons. Sequenced sample: naive CD8+ T cells sorted from blood. This receptor was taken from a woman in her 30s in good health.

The CDR3 DNA reads TGTGCCAGTAGTATAGGGTGGAGTAATCAGCCCCAGCATTTT. Residues: CASSIGWSNQPQHF. The V and J genes are TRBV19 and TRBJ1-5; no definite D call. The V end was cut by 1 base, the J end by 4 bases, with 8 bases between. There are 14 residues in the CDR3. Germline lookup yields CDR1 LNHDA and CDR2 SQIVND (reference sequence).